Listed below are T cell receptor beta chains from one sample, sequenced in a study of T-cell reconstitution after alpha-beta-depleted transplantation in children. TCRdb independently ran MiXCR on the PCR reads; one entry per CDR3 protein. The sample holds more than 150,000 distinct CDR3 sequences, around 6.8% seen once. The sample in question was PBMCs from the stem cell graft donor, obtained from the stem cell graft. The receptors here all came from a human donor who donated a stem cell graft to a child with Wiskott-Aldrich syndrome. Both conserved end residues are part of each CDR3. A D gene is named only where the DNA matches it firmly. Where a row states a size, it is once, few, many or the class of an expanded clone; other rows omit it.

CDR3,DNA,J,V,size,D
CASSPGTADQPQHF,TGTGCCAGCAGCCCCGGGACAGCGGATCAGCCCCAGCATTTT,TRBJ1-5,TRBV7-9,many,TRBD1
CASSLTPEAITQYF,TGCGCCAGCAGCTTGACTCCCGAGGCGATCACGCAGTATTTT,TRBJ2-3,TRBV5-1,many,-
CSVGGGGVGETQYF,TGCAGCGTTGGAGGCGGGGGGGTTGGCGAGACCCAGTACTTC,TRBJ2-5,TRBV29-1,many,TRBD2
CASSSRGSQPQHF,TGTGCCAGCTCGTCGAGGGGAAGTCAGCCCCAGCATTTT,TRBJ1-5,TRBV12-3/TRBV12-4,many,-
CASSRDRLGGYTF,TGTGCCAGCAGCCGCGACAGGCTGGGTGGCTACACCTTC,TRBJ1-2,TRBV11-3,few,-
CATRSTGSGLYEAFF,TGTGCCACCAGATCTACCGGTTCGGGGCTATACGAAGCTTTCTTT,TRBJ1-1,TRBV15,few,-
CASSQHDTSPYEQYF,TGTGCCAGCAGCCAACACGACACCTCACCCTACGAGCAGTACTTC,TRBJ2-7,TRBV3-1,many,-
CASSLGTGVYNEQFF,TGTGCCAGCAGTTTAGGGACAGGGGTTTACAATGAGCAGTTCTTC,TRBJ2-1,TRBV28,-,TRBD1
CASSEPGEKIGYGYTF,TGTGCCAGCAGCGAACCAGGAGAGAAGATCGGCTATGGCTACACCTTC,TRBJ1-2,TRBV7-8,many,-
CASSLGGGDNEKLFF,TGCGCCAGCAGCTTGGGCGGAGGGGATAATGAAAAACTGTTTTTT,TRBJ1-4,TRBV5-1,many,-
CASSLDRGPYEQYF,TGCGCCAGCAGCTTGGACAGGGGGCCTTACGAGCAGTACTTC,TRBJ2-7,TRBV5-1,many,TRBD1
CASSLVSGPPYGYTF,TGTGCCAGCAGTTTAGTCTCAGGACCCCCCTATGGCTACACCTTC,TRBJ1-2,TRBV12-3/TRBV12-4,many,-
CASSSPSWRLDTDTQYF,TGTGCCAGCAGTTCTCCGTCCTGGAGGCTGGACACAGATACGCAGTATTTT,TRBJ2-3,TRBV6-5,many,-
CASKVANTEAFF,TGTGCCAGCAAGGTAGCGAACACTGAAGCTTTCTTT,TRBJ1-1,TRBV7-9,-,-
CASSLWTGLGDEAFF,TGTGCCAGCAGTCTTTGGACAGGGCTTGGGGATGAAGCTTTCTTT,TRBJ1-1,TRBV6-5,many,TRBD1
CASSLGGGMETQYF,TGTGCCAGCAGTTTGGGAGGGGGAATGGAGACCCAGTACTTC,TRBJ2-5,TRBV12-3/TRBV12-4,many,-
CSVEGSSGETQYF,TGCAGCGTTGAAGGGTCCAGCGGAGAGACCCAGTACTTC,TRBJ2-5,TRBV29-1,many,-
CASSQEGLAGELAKNIQYF,TGTGCCAGCAGCCAAGAGGGACTAGCGGGGGAACTAGCCAAAAACATTCAGTACTTC,TRBJ2-4,TRBV4-2,few,TRBD2
CASSPGVVGAAAFF,TGCGCCAGCAGCCCCGGAGTGGTGGGGGCAGCAGCTTTCTTT,TRBJ1-1,TRBV5-1,many,-
CASTQGSGYTDTQYF,TGTGCCAGCACCCAGGGGAGCGGATACACAGATACGCAGTATTTT,TRBJ2-3,TRBV7-2,many,-
CASSRQYQETQYF,TGCGCCAGCAGCAGACAGTACCAAGAGACCCAGTACTTC,TRBJ2-5,TRBV5-1,many,-
CASSLGQWEGNSPLHF,TGTGCCAGCAGCTTAGGGCAGTGGGAGGGTAATTCACCCCTCCACTTT,TRBJ1-6,TRBV7-6,few,-
CASSPGQGSTYEQYF,TGTGCCAGCAGCCCCGGACAGGGGTCCACCTACGAGCAGTACTTC,TRBJ2-7,TRBV3-1,few,TRBD1
CASSLLAATYEQYF,TGTGCCAGCAGCTTATTGGCAGCCACCTACGAGCAGTACTTC,TRBJ2-7,TRBV7-9,many,-
CASRHSGQETQYF,TGTGCCAGCAGGCATAGCGGGCAAGAGACCCAGTACTTC,TRBJ2-5,TRBV28,many,TRBD2
CASSLEIGVPREAFF,TGTGCCAGCAGCTTGGAAATTGGAGTCCCCAGGGAGGCTTTCTTT,TRBJ1-1,TRBV7-9,-,-
CSVVGTSRQETQYF,TGCAGCGTTGTCGGGACTAGCAGGCAAGAGACCCAGTACTTC,TRBJ2-5,TRBV29-1,many,TRBD2
CASSGDLGGYNEQFF,TGTGCCAGCAGTGGCGACTTGGGGGGCTACAATGAGCAGTTCTTC,TRBJ2-1,TRBV25-1,many,-
CASSLLGSANTGELFF,TGCGCCAGCAGCTTGTTGGGCTCCGCGAACACCGGGGAGCTGTTTTTT,TRBJ2-2,TRBV5-1,-,-
CASSWTENGYTF,TGTGCCAGCAGTTGGACGGAAAATGGCTACACCTTC,TRBJ1-2,TRBV12-3/TRBV12-4,many,-
CASSDPLGNEQFF,TGTGCCAGCTCCGATCCCTTAGGGAATGAGCAGTTCTTC,TRBJ2-1,TRBV7-9,many,-
CATSSARNEQFF,TGTGCCACCAGTTCAGCGCGCAATGAGCAGTTCTTC,TRBJ2-1,TRBV24-1,many,-
CASSLAETGELFF,TGTGCCAGCAGTTTAGCTGAAACCGGGGAGCTGTTTTTT,TRBJ2-2,TRBV12-3/TRBV12-4,many,-
CASTLGTEAFF,TGTGCCAGCACCCTGGGGACTGAAGCTTTCTTT,TRBJ1-1,TRBV12-3/TRBV12-4,many,-
CASSPTGLAGGETQYF,TGTGCCAGCAGCCCAACCGGACTAGCGGGAGGGGAGACCCAGTACTTC,TRBJ2-5,TRBV7-6,few,TRBD2
CATSDNQGNSYEQYF,TGTGCCACCAGTGATAATCAGGGAAACTCCTACGAGCAGTACTTC,TRBJ2-7,TRBV24-1,many,-
CASSMDRQETQYF,TGTGCCAGCAGTATGGACAGGCAAGAGACCCAGTACTTC,TRBJ2-5,TRBV12-3/TRBV12-4,many,TRBD1
CASSYPAGKANYGYTF,TGCGCCAGCAGCTACCCGGCAGGGAAGGCGAACTATGGCTACACCTTC,TRBJ1-2,TRBV5-1,many,-
CASSIDPGLAGGQWEQFF,TGTGCCAGCAGCATAGACCCTGGACTAGCGGGGGGCCAGTGGGAGCAGTTCTTC,TRBJ2-1,TRBV11-1,many,TRBD2
CSALELGQPQHF,TGCAGTGCTTTAGAACTCGGGCAGCCCCAGCATTTT,TRBJ1-5,TRBV20-1,many,-
CSARDPAGGNTIYF,TGCAGTGCTAGAGATCCAGCAGGGGGAAACACCATATATTTT,TRBJ1-3,TRBV20-1,few,-
CASSQGGVDGYTF,TGCGCCAGCAGCCAGGGAGGAGTGGATGGCTACACCTTC,TRBJ1-2,TRBV5-1,many,-
CASSGSTGMNSPLHF,TGTGCCAGCAGTGGGTCGACAGGGATGAATTCACCCCTCCACTTT,TRBJ1-6,TRBV12-3/TRBV12-4,many,TRBD1
CSAKAAPETQYF,TGCAGTGCTAAAGCAGCCCCAGAGACCCAGTACTTC,TRBJ2-5,TRBV20-1,many,-
CASSLAGIENTEAFF,TGTGCCAGCAGCCTGGCGGGGATTGAGAACACTGAAGCTTTCTTT,TRBJ1-1,TRBV6-1,many,-
CASSSPTEAFF,TGTGCCAGCAGTTCCCCTACTGAAGCTTTCTTT,TRBJ1-1,TRBV27,few,-
CASSLAGSDTEAFF,TGCGCCAGCAGCTTGGCCGGCAGCGACACTGAAGCTTTCTTT,TRBJ1-1,TRBV5-1,many,-
CASSLGSVTQETQYF,TGCGCCAGCAGCTTGGGGTCAGTAACCCAAGAGACCCAGTACTTC,TRBJ2-5,TRBV5-1,many,-
CASSVTGGSYRELFF,TGTGCCAGCAGCGTCACAGGGGGAAGTTACCGGGAGCTGTTTTTT,TRBJ2-2,TRBV5-5,many,TRBD1
CASSSGLAGITDTQYF,TGCGCCAGCAGCTCAGGACTAGCGGGGATCACAGATACGCAGTATTTT,TRBJ2-3,TRBV5-1,many,TRBD2
CASSESLGGSYNEQFF,TGTGCCAGCAGTGAATCACTCGGGGGATCCTACAATGAGCAGTTCTTC,TRBJ2-1,TRBV25-1,few,-
CASSLMWTDQETQYF,TGCGCCAGCAGCTTAATGTGGACAGACCAAGAGACCCAGTACTTC,TRBJ2-5,TRBV5-1,many,-
CASSQISTRGSGSTEQYF,TGTGCCAGCAGCCAAATCTCGACCCGAGGTAGCGGGAGTACCGAGCAGTACTTC,TRBJ2-7,TRBV4-2,many,TRBD2
CASNTLRGRRETEAFF,TGTGCCAGCAATACTTTGAGGGGGAGACGAGAAACTGAAGCTTTCTTT,TRBJ1-1,TRBV6-5,many,-
CSVEGFGSYNEQFF,TGCAGCGTTGAGGGGTTCGGCTCCTACAATGAGCAGTTCTTC,TRBJ2-1,TRBV29-1,many,-
CASSARSGGLSSYNEQFF,TGTGCCAGCAGTGCGCGTAGCGGGGGACTTAGCTCCTACAATGAGCAGTTCTTC,TRBJ2-1,TRBV2,many,TRBD2
CASSLDGETYGYTF,TGCGCCAGCAGCCTGGATGGGGAGACCTATGGCTACACCTTC,TRBJ1-2,TRBV5-1,few,-